This TCR beta chain was recovered during a study of T cells in Graves' hyperthyroidism and ophthalmopathy. Germline lookup yields CDR1 SGHTA and CDR2 FQGTGA. There are 14 residues in the CDR3. Trimming removed 3 bases at V and 4 bases at J, with 11 bases between. Template material for amplifying TCR beta CDR3 regions consisted of RNA transcripts. The HTBI primer set served for first-round RT-PCR of the TCR CDR3. From the multiplex PCR reads, TCRdb called clonotypes with MiXCR, one entry per CDR3 protein. Among under 400,000 distinct CDR3 sequences listed, around 25% were seen once. Input material: blood. This TCR was sampled from a man in his fifties with Graves' hyperthyroidism. The V call is TRBV7-3, the J call TRBJ2-3, with D perhaps matching TRBD2 (5 bases). In DNA, the CDR3 is TGTGCCAGCAGCTTCGGGGTTCCCCCAGATACGCAGTATTTT. Translating gives CASSFGVPPDTQYF.